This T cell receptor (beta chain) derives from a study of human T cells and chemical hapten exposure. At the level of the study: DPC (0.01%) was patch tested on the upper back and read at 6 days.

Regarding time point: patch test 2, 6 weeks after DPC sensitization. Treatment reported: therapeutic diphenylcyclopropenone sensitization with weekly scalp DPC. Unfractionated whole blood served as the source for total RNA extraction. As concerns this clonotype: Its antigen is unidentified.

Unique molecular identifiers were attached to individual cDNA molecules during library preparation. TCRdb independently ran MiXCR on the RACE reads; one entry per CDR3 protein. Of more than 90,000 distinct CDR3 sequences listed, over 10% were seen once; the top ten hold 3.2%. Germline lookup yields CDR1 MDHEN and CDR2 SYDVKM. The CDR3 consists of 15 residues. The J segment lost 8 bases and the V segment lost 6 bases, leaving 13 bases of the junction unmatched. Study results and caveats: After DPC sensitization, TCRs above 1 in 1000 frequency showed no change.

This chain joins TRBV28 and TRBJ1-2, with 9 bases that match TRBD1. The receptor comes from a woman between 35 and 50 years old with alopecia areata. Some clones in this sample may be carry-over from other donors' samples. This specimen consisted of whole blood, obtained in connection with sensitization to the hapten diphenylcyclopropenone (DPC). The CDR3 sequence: CASSTQGARYQGYTF. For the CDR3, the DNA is TGTGCCAGCAGCACACAGGGGGCGCGTTATCAAGGCTACACCTTC.